This T cell receptor (beta chain) was captured in a study of blood T cell repertoires in COVID-19. The repertoire was sequenced with immunoSEQ multiplex PCR; TCRdb's copy has only in-frame clones and lacks some. The profile shows 360,000 or so clones, roughly 90% of them singletons. Trimming took 7 bases from V and 0 from J, leaving 12 bases between them. Germline assignment: CDR1 SQVTM and CDR2 ANQGSEA. The CDR3 spans 13 residues. The clonotype originates from a woman aged 55-75 years with COVID-19, enrolled during active disease. The J gene is TRBJ1-2, the V gene TRBV29-1; a possible D gene is TRBD1 (5 bases). The source material was peripheral blood. The CDR3 loop reads CSALWGSNYGYTF. CDR3 DNA: TGCAGCGCCCTATGGGGCTCTAACTATGGCTACACCTTC.